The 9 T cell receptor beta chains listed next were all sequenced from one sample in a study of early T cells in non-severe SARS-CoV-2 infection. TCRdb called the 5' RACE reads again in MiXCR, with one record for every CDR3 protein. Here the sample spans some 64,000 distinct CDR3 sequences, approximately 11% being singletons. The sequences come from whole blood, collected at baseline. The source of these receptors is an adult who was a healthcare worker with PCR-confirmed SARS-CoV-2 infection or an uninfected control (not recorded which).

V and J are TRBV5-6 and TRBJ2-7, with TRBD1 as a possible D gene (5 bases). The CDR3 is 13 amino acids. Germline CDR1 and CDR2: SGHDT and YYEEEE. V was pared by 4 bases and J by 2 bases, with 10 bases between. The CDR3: CASSLTATYEQYF. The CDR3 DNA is TGTGCCAGCAGCCTGACAGCTACCTACGAGCAGTACTTC.

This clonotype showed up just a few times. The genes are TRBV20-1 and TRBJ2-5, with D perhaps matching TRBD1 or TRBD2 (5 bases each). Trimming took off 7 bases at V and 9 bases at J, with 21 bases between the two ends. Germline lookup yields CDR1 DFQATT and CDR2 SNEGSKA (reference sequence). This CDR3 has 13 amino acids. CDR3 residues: CSVYTSGTPAQYF. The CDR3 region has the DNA TGCAGTGTTTACACATCCGGGACCCCAGCCCAGTACTTC.

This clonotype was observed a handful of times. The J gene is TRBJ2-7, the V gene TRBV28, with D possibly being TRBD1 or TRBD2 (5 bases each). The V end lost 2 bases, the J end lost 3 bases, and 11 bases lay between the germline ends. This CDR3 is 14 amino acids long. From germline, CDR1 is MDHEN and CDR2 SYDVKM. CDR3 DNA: TGTGCCAGCAGTTTACGGGGCGTAGTCTACGAGCAGTACTTC. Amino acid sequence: CASSLRGVVYEQYF. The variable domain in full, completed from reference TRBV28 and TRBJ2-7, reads DVKVTQSSRYLVKRTGEKVFLECVQDMDHENMFWYRQDPGLGLRLIYFSYDVKMKEKGDIPEGYSVSREKKERFSLILESASTNQTSMYLCASSLRGVVYEQYFGPGTRLTVT.

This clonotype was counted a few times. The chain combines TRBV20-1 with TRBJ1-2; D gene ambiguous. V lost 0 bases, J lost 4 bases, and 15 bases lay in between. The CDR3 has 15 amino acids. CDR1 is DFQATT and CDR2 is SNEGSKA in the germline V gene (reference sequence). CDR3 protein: CSARDDHKRGYGYTF. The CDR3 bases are TGCAGTGCTAGAGATGACCACAAGCGCGGCTATGGCTACACCTTC.

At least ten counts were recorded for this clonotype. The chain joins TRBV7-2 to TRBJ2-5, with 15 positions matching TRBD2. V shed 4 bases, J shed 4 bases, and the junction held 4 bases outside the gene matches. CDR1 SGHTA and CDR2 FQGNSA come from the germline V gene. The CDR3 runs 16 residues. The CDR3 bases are TGTGCCAGCAGCTGGGGACTAGCGGGAGGTGGAGAGACCCAGTACTTC. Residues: CASSWGLAGGGETQYF.

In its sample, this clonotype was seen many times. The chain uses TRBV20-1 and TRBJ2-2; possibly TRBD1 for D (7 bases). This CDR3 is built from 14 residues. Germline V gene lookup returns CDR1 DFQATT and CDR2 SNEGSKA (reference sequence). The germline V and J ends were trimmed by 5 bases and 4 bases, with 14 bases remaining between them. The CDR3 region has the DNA TGCAGTGCTCGGGGGACAGAAATCACCGGGGAGCTGTTTTTT. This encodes CSARGTEITGELFF.

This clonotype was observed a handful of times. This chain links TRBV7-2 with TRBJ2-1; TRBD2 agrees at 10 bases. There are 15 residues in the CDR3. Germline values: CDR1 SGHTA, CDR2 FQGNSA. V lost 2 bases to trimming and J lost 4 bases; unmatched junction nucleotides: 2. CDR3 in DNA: TGTGCCAGCAGCTTAACTAGCGGGACATACAATGAGCAGTTCTTC. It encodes CASSLTSGTYNEQFF.

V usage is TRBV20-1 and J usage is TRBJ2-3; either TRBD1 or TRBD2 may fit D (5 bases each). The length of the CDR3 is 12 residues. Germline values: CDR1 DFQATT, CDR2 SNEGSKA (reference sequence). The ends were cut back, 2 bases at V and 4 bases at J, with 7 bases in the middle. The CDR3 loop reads CSARLGADTQYF. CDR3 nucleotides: TGCAGTGCTAGACTGGGGGCAGATACGCAGTATTTT.

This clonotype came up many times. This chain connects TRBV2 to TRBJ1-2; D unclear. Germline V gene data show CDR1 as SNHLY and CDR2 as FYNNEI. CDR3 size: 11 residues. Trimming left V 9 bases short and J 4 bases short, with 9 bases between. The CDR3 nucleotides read TGTGCCAGTGAGGATACCTATGGCTACACCTTC. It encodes CASEDTYGYTF.